The sequence of this T cell receptor beta chain was determined in a study of T-cell reconstitution after alpha-beta-depleted transplantation in children. Study outcomes and limitations: Counts and diversity of T cells one year after transplant came mostly from newly produced T cells. After transplant, at about two months, alpha-beta T cells were reportedly derived from several hundred expanded graft clones. Surviving thymic progenitors and recipient T cells were the source of high TCRbeta diversity at day 60 in some patients.

This clonotype has just a few counts. Its specificity is not known. Germline CDR1 MNHEY, CDR2 SVGEGT. The CDR3 extends over 15 amino acids. Trimming removed 2 bases at V and 4 bases at J, with 12 bases between. This sample's TCRbeta library carried unique molecular identifier barcodes. A single record per CDR3 protein comes from TCRdb applying MiXCR to the PCR reads. The profile covers roughly 670,000 distinct CDR3 sequences, with around 13% appearing a single time and 0.65% to 0.9% taken by the ten largest. The TCR comes from a girl aged 2-10 years with congenital amegakaryocytic thrombocytopenia, due to receive a stem cell transplant. The chain couples TRBV6-2 or TRBV6-3 to TRBJ2-1; a possible D gene is TRBD2 (6 bases). Sequenced here: PBMCs, sampled before TCRalphabeta/CD19-depleted stem cell transplant. The CDR3 coding sequence is TGTGCCAGCAGTTACAAGGCGGGACCTTACAATGAGCAGTTCTTC. The encoded protein is CASSYKAGPYNEQFF.